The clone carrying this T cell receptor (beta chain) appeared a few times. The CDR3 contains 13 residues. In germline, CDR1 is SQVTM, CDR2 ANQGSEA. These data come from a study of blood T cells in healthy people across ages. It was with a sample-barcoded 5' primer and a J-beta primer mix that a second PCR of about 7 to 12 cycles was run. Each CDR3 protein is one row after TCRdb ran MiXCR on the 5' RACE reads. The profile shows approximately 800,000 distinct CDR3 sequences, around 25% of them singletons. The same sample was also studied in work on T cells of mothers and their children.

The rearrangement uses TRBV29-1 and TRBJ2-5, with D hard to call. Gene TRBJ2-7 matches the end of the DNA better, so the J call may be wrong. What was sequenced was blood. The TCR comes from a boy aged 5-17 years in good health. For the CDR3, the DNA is TGCAGCGTTGTTACAGTGAGGACCTACGAGCAGTACTTC. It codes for CSVVTVRTYEQYF.